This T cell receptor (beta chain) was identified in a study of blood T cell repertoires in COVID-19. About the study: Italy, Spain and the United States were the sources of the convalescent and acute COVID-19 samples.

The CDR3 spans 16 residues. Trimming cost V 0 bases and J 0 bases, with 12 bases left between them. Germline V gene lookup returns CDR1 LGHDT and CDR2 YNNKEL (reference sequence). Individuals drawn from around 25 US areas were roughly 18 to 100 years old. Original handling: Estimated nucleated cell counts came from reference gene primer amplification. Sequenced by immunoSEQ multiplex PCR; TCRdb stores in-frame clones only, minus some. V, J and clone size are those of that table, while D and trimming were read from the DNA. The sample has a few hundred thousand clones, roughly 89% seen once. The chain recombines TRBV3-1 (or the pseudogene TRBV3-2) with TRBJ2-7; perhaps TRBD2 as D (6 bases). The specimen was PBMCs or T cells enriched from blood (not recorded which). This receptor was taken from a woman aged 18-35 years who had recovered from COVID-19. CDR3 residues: CASSQELATNSYEQYF. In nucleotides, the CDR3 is TGTGCCAGCAGCCAAGAGCTAGCGACCAACTCCTACGAGCAGTACTTC.